Below are 25 T cell receptor beta chains sequenced from a single sample in a study of blood T cell repertoires in COVID-19 (dated by TCRdb to the early 2020s). Receptor libraries were prepared by the immunoSEQ multiplex PCR assay. Here the immuneACCESS table is served through TCRdb, limited to in-frame sequences with V and J called. Missing clones are a known gap in these copies; in checked studies unresolved V genes cover under half, and the rest lacks a known reason. The sample records about 160,000 clones, roughly 90% of which are singletons. Clones ranked in the top ten supply 4.8% of the sample. The sequenced sample was peripheral blood. The receptors come from a man aged 25 to 40 with COVID-19, enrolled during active disease.

This clone was seen once. This chain uses TRBV6-2 or TRBV6-3 with TRBJ2-7; 8 nucleotides align to TRBD1. Germline CDR1 is MNHEY and CDR2 is SVGEGT. The CDR3 is 14 amino acids. J gave up 6 bases and V 6 bases, and 10 bases lay outside the gene matches. CDR3 sequence reads: CASRYRDRRREQYF. CDR3 DNA: TGTGCCAGCAGGTACCGGGACAGGCGCCGCGAGCAGTACTTC.

The rearrangement uses TRBV19 and TRBJ1-5, with 7 bases that match TRBD1. From germline, CDR1 is LNHDA and CDR2 SQIVND (reference sequence). V was clipped by 3 bases and J by 6 bases; unmatched bases: 2. This CDR3 comprises 13 residues. CDR3 amino acids: CASSIRGTQPQHF. CDR3 in DNA: TGTGCCAGTAGTATCAGGGGGACTCAGCCCCAGCATTTT.

V and J are TRBV7-9 and TRBJ2-7; 8 bases align to TRBD2. Germline V lookup: CDR1 SEHNR, CDR2 FQNEAQ (reference sequence). Unmatched junction bases numbered 13, after V lost 1 base and J lost 2 bases. CDR3 length: 18 residues. CDR3 residues: CASSLVSGFSGGPYEQYF. CDR3 DNA: TGTGCCAGCAGCTTAGTCTCGGGGTTCAGCGGGGGACCCTACGAGCAGTACTTC.

The chain carries TRBV4-2 and TRBJ2-5; D is possibly TRBD2 (6 bases). Trimming stripped 1 base from V and 5 bases from J, with 11 bases between. CDR3 length equals 14 residues. CDR1 is LGHNA and CDR2 is YNFKEQ in the germline V gene. The chain's CDR3 is CASSQGAGSETQYF. DNA for the CDR3: TGTGCCAGCAGCCAAGGGGCGGGGTCGGAGACCCAGTACTTC.

The CDR3 here is CASTLTGTSENNEQFF. CDR3 DNA: TGTGCCAGTACCCTCACCGGGACTAGTGAAAATAATGAGCAGTTCTTC. This sequence joins TRBV19 and TRBJ2-1; TRBD2 aligns across 8 bases. The CDR3 length is 16 residues. The germline CDR1 and CDR2 sequences are LNHDA and SQIVND (reference sequence). V was pared by 7 bases and J by 7 bases, with 15 bases of the junction left unmatched.

V gene TRBV6-2 or TRBV6-3 combines with J gene TRBJ2-1; 14 nucleotides align to TRBD2. Germline values: CDR1 MNHEY, CDR2 SVGEGT. The V gene end was trimmed by 2 bases and the J gene end by 0 bases; junction bases not matched to a gene: 9. The CDR3 spans 20 residues. The CDR3 bases are TGTGCCAGCAGTTACGCGTCGGGACTAGCGGGGGAAAGCTCCTACAATGAGCAGTTCTTC. Its translation is CASSYASGLAGESSYNEQFF.

The chain carries TRBV20-1 and TRBJ2-7; TRBD2 matches 8 bases. The CDR3 is made up of 15 amino acids. Germline V gives CDR1 DFQATT, CDR2 SNEGSKA (reference sequence). With V trimmed by 3 bases and J by 2 bases, 9 bases remained unmatched. DNA of the CDR3: TGCAGTGCTAGTGGGGGTAGCGGGAAGCCCTACGAGCAGTACTTC. Protein product: CSASGGSGKPYEQYF.

The rearrangement links TRBV21-1 to TRBJ2-2; the table's D call TRBD1 went unverified against the DNA. TRBV21-1 is a pseudogene segment. There are 19 residues in the CDR3. This chain's CDR3 is CASSSEDGGGKANTGELFF. As DNA, the CDR3 is TGTGCCAGCAGCTCAGAGGACGGTGGGGGCAAAGCGAACACCGGGGAGCTGTTTTTT.

The chain recombines TRBV29-1 with TRBJ2-1, with 7 bases identical to TRBD1. V lost 7 bases and J lost 6; bases outside the gene matches: 12. The CDR3 has 14 residues. CDR1 is SQVTM, CDR2 ANQGSEA, per germline. CDR3 bases: TGCAGCGCCCGGGCAGGGGGTAAGGGCAATGAGCAGTTCTTC. This gives the protein CSARAGGKGNEQFF.

The V call is TRBV4-3, the J call TRBJ1-1; a weak D match, TRBD1 (6 bases). The CDR3 is made up of 16 amino acids. Trimming stripped 2 bases from V and 1 base from J, with 14 bases between. CDR1 and CDR2 (germline): LGHNA, YSLEER. The CDR3 protein is CASSQLAAGANTEAFF. The CDR3 bases are TGCGCCAGCAGCCAACTTGCGGCAGGGGCGAACACTGAAGCTTTCTTT.

This clone was observed a handful of times. The J gene is TRBJ1-5, the V gene TRBV7-2; unclear D gene. CDR1 SGHTA and CDR2 FQGNSA come from the germline V gene. Trimming left V 5 bases short and J 15 bases short, with 23 bases between. The CDR3 is 14 residues long. CDR3 protein: CASSESGLRGKGHF. CDR3 coding DNA: TGTGCCAGCAGCGAAAGCGGTCTCCGGGGAAAAGGGCATTTT.

This chain links TRBV3-1 (or the pseudogene TRBV3-2) with TRBJ1-3; no clear D gene. CDR3 length: 17 residues. The germline CDR1 and CDR2 sequences are LGHDT and YNNKEL (reference sequence). V gave up 1 base and J gave up 0 bases, with 13 bases separating them. CDR3 amino acids: CASSQVGQTISGNTIYF. The CDR3 DNA follows: TGTGCCAGCAGCCAAGTGGGCCAGACAATCTCTGGAAACACCATATATTTT.

The chain has TRBV14 and TRBJ2-5, with 12 bases identical to TRBD2. CDR3 length: 18 residues. V dropped 4 bases and J dropped 1; count of bases not matched to a gene: 10. Germline V gene data show CDR1 as SGHDN and CDR2 as FVKESK. This CDR3 is CASSPRTSGAFFQETQYF. The CDR3 nucleotides are TGTGCCAGCAGCCCAAGGACTAGCGGGGCATTCTTCCAAGAGACCCAGTACTTC.

This clone appeared a single time. The chain carries TRBV11-3 and TRBJ2-3; 9 positions match TRBD1. Germline loops: CDR1 SGHNT, CDR2 YENEEA. This CDR3 has 14 residues. The junction had 2 bases not matched to a gene; V was cut back by 3 bases and J by 4 bases. The CDR3 DNA reads as TGTGCCAGCAGCTTGGGACAGGGATCAGATACGCAGTATTTT. Translated, it gives CASSLGQGSDTQYF.

This chain uses TRBV5-4 with TRBJ1-1; D is unclear. The CDR3 has 11 amino acids. The germline gives CDR1 SGHNT, CDR2 YYREEE (reference sequence). The V end lost 0 bases, the J end lost 8 bases, and 5 bases lay between the germline ends. The CDR3 loop reads CASSLVGEAFF. The CDR3 nucleotides are TGTGCCAGCAGCTTGGTGGGCGAAGCTTTCTTT.

The chain has TRBV7-9 and TRBJ1-2, with 7 nucleotides matching TRBD1. This CDR3 is 12 amino acids long. V shed 5 bases, J shed 8 bases, and the junction held 5 bases outside the gene matches. Germline CDR1 is SEHNR and CDR2 is FQNEAQ (reference sequence). The CDR3 sequence is CASSAYRGGYTF. DNA for the CDR3: TGTGCCAGCAGCGCTTACAGGGGCGGCTACACCTTC.

The V gene is TRBV18, the J gene TRBJ1-2, with D maybe TRBD1 (6 bases). CDR3 length: 14 amino acids. V gave up 5 bases and J gave up 3 bases, with 13 bases separating them. The germline CDR1 and CDR2 sequences are KGHSH and LQKENI. In DNA form, the CDR3 reads TGTGCCAGCTCAAACTCCGCAGGGGACTATGGCTACACCTTC. It encodes CASSNSAGDYGYTF. Filled out from reference TRBV18 and TRBJ1-2, the complete variable domain reads NAGVMQNPRHLVRRRGQEARLRCSPMKGHSHVYWYRQLPEEGLKFMVYLQKENIIDESGMPKERFSAEFPKEGPSILRIQQVVRGDSAAYFCASSNSAGDYGYTFGSGTRLTVV.

CDR3 bases: TGTGCCAGCAGTTACTCGATGACAGGGGGCGCGGGAGAGCAGTACTTC. It encodes CASSYSMTGGAGEQYF. The gene calls are TRBV6-6 and TRBJ2-7; 10 bases match TRBD1. The V gene end was trimmed by 0 bases and the J gene end by 7 bases; junction bases not matched to a gene: 9. Germline CDR1 MNHNY, CDR2 SVGAGI (reference sequence). The CDR3 extends over 16 amino acids.

V usage is TRBV9 and J usage is TRBJ2-3; D is perhaps TRBD1 (5 bases). The CDR3 runs 15 residues. From germline, CDR1 is SGDLS and CDR2 YYNGEE. The V and J ends lost 3 bases and 1 base respectively, with 12 bases between them. Here the CDR3 reads CASSETDGGTDTQYF. The CDR3 bases are TGTGCCAGCAGCGAGACAGATGGGGGCACAGATACGCAGTATTTT.

The chain couples TRBV11-2 to TRBJ1-1, with D possibly being TRBD1 (6 bases). Germline-derived CDR1 and CDR2 are SGHAT and FQNNGV. Trimming shortened V by 6 bases and J by 2 bases, and 10 bases separated the two germline ends. The CDR3 consists of 13 residues. The CDR3 nucleotides are TGTGCCAGCAGTGGGACATTTAACACTGAAGCTTTCTTT. It codes for CASSGTFNTEAFF.

The V gene is TRBV6-5, the J gene TRBJ1-2; D unclear. Germline V gives CDR1 MNHEY, CDR2 SVGAGI. The CDR3 spans 16 residues. The ends were cut back, 0 bases at V and 0 bases at J, with 11 bases in the middle. The CDR3 DNA follows: TGTGCCAGCAGTTACTCGCGGGGTCGATCTAACTATGGCTACACCTTC. This sequence encodes CASSYSRGRSNYGYTF.

The chain links TRBV6-5 to TRBJ1-5; D remains ambiguous. V lost 8 bases and J lost 3, with 17 bases in between. From germline, CDR1 is MNHEY and CDR2 SVGAGI. The CDR3 totals 15 residues. In DNA, the CDR3 is TGTGCCAGCGTGCTCACAGATTTTTTCAATCAGCCCCAGCATTTT. Protein product: CASVLTDFFNQPQHF.

The chain is built from TRBV19 and TRBJ1-1; tentatively, D is TRBD1 (6 bases). This CDR3 region has 15 residues. Germline loops: CDR1 LNHDA, CDR2 SQIVND (reference sequence). Deletions cut 0 bases from V and 3 bases from J, with 11 bases between. In DNA, the CDR3 is TGTGCCAGTAGTATAGATACAGGGTCGGACACTGAAGCTTTCTTT. It translates to CASSIDTGSDTEAFF.

The V call is TRBV6-5, the J call TRBJ1-1; D may be TRBD1 (5 bases). V gave up 0 bases and J gave up 4 bases, with 12 bases separating them. The CDR3 extends over 15 amino acids. CDR1 is MNHEY and CDR2 is SVGAGI in the germline V gene. The CDR3 DNA follows: TGTGCCAGCAGTTACTCGGAAGGGGTACGCACTGAAGCTTTCTTT. Its translation is CASSYSEGVRTEAFF.

This rearrangement joins TRBV7-6 to TRBJ2-7; D perhaps matches TRBD2 (6 bases). This CDR3 has 13 amino acids. The germline V and J ends were trimmed by 1 base and 3 bases, with 7 bases remaining between them. Per the germline V gene, CDR1 is SGHVS and CDR2 is FNYEAQ. CDR3 loop: CASSLGRDYEQYF. CDR3 sequence (DNA): TGTGCCAGCAGCTTAGGGCGGGACTACGAGCAGTACTTC.